Below are 7 T cell receptor beta chains sequenced from a single sample in a study of shared clonotypes between healthy human individuals (dated by TCRdb to the early 2020s). Receptor amplification or capture employed the immunoSEQ multiplex PCR assay. TCRdb stores this immuneACCESS table with in-frame sequences only. Part of the clones is absent; in the studies checked, under half of the shortfall reflects unresolved V genes, and no reason is known for the rest. The sample has fewer than 850,000 clones on record, 90% of them singletons. The top ten hold 34% of the sample. Sample: memory CD8+ T cells from PBMCs. In the paper's terms, the cell subset or site label means: CD45RO+ cells pooled with CCR7-negative TemRA cells. The receptor set was obtained from a man in his late teens or twenties in good health. Some clones in this sample may be carry-over from other donors' samples.

To note about this clone: In the same sample, other DNA sequences code for this CDR3. This chain links TRBV5-6 with TRBJ2-1; D gene uncertain. V lost 0 bases and J lost 7, with 5 bases in between. Looked up from germline, CDR1 is SGHDT and CDR2 is YYEEEE. The CDR3 runs to 12 residues. CDR3 loop: CASSLGLNEQFF. In DNA, the CDR3 is TGTGCCAGCAGCTTGGGGTTAAATGAGCAGTTCTTC. Variable domain in full (rest from reference TRBV5-6 and TRBJ2-1): DAGVTQSPTHLIKTRGQQVTLRCSPKSGHDTVSWYQQALGQGPQFIFQYYEEEERQRGNFPDRFSGHQFPNYSSELNVNALLLGDSALYLCASSLGLNEQFFGPGTRLTVL.

This clone was observed a single time. This sequence joins TRBV7-9 and TRBJ2-5; TRBD2 matches 11 bases. V was clipped by 5 bases and J by 0 bases; unmatched bases: 14. The CDR3 is made up of 19 amino acids. CDR1 is SEHNR, CDR2 FQNEAQ, per germline (reference sequence). The DNA for the CDR3 is TGTGCCAGCAGCCCGGAGAGGGAGACTAGCGGGGCCTACCAAGAGACCCAGTACTTC. It codes for CASSPERETSGAYQETQYF.

The chain carries TRBV6-5 and TRBJ1-5; no clear D. Looked up from germline, CDR1 is MNHEY and CDR2 is SVGAGI. Between the trimmed V and J ends, which lost 5 bases and 5 bases, there was a span of 7 bases. CDR3 size: 12 residues. CDR3: CASSTMDQPQHF. In nucleotides, the CDR3 is TGTGCCAGCAGTACCATGGATCAGCCCCAGCATTTT.

To note about this clone: Other DNA sequences within the sample encode an identical CDR3. This chain links TRBV7-9 with TRBJ2-2; 11 bases match TRBD2. Germline CDR1 is SEHNR and CDR2 is FQNEAQ (reference sequence). J gave up 4 bases and V 5 bases, and 6 bases lay outside the gene matches. The CDR3 is 16 amino acids. The CDR3 protein is CASSLGLAGGTGELFF. The CDR3 coding sequence is TGTGCCAGCAGCCTTGGACTAGCGGGTGGCACCGGGGAGCTGTTTTTT.

The chain is built from TRBV27 and TRBJ2-1; 8 bases match TRBD2. V lost 7 bases and J lost 4; bases outside the gene matches: 6. Germline CDR1 and CDR2: MNHEY and SMNVEV (reference sequence). The CDR3 has 14 residues. CDR3 protein: CASTQAGVYNEQFF. The CDR3 DNA is TGTGCCAGCACTCAAGCGGGAGTATACAATGAGCAGTTCTTC.

The genes are TRBV11-2 and TRBJ1-1, with D possibly being TRBD1 (5 bases). The germline gives CDR1 SGHAT, CDR2 FQNNGV. The CDR3 is 12 amino acids. Trimming took 10 bases from V and 6 from J, leaving 15 bases between them. The chain's CDR3 is CATWAGGAEAFF. In nucleotides, the CDR3 is TGTGCCACCTGGGCCGGAGGGGCTGAAGCTTTCTTT.

This CDR3 is CASSYSGRSQETQYF. The CDR3 region has the DNA TGTGCCAGCAGTTACTCGGGACGGAGCCAAGAGACCCAGTACTTC. The rearrangement joins TRBV6-5 to TRBJ2-5; D is perhaps TRBD1 or TRBD2 (5 bases each). Germline V gene data show CDR1 as MNHEY and CDR2 as SVGAGI. Trimming left V 0 bases short and J 1 base short, with 9 bases between. The CDR3 runs to 15 residues.